This is a list of T cell receptor beta chains from one sample in a study of blood T cell repertoires in COVID-19. Sequencing used immunoSEQ multiplex PCR; TCRdb keeps in-frame clones, though not all of them. Seen here are 130,000 to 150,000 clones, 89% observed once, and the top ten hold 1.5% to 2%. Material: peripheral blood. Receptors originate from a human donor in a cohort sampled during active COVID-19. Each CDR3 is given with its conserved first and last residue. The D gene is left open where the match is weak. Clone size is shown for a subset of rows, as once, few, many or a class of expanded clone.

>few|TRBV7-9|NA|TRBJ1-1
CASSLGGRTEAFF
TGTGCCAGCAGCTTAGGGGGGCGCACTGAAGCTTTCTTT
>NA|TRBV18|TRBD2|TRBJ2-2
CASSRGIAGVGGELFF
TGTGCCAGCTCACGAGGAATAGCGGGGGTCGGCGGGGAGCTGTTTTTT
>NA|TRBV7-3|TRBD1|TRBJ1-2
CASSPTTGGGYTF
TGTGCCAGCAGCCCCACGACAGGGGGGGGCTACACCTTC
>NA|TRBV5-1|TRBD1|TRBJ2-1
CASRLDRVEQFF
TGCGCCAGCAGGCTGGACAGGGTCGAGCAGTTCTTC
>NA|TRBV5-6|NA|TRBJ1-2
CASSLQAGGYTF
TGTGCCAGCAGCTTGCAGGCGGGTGGCTACACCTTC
>NA|TRBV7-9|TRBD1|TRBJ2-7
CASRTGQAGYEQYF
TGTGCCAGCAGAACTGGACAGGCGGGTTACGAGCAGTACTTC
>NA|TRBV2|NA|TRBJ2-5
CASSSNGGAGETQYF
TGTGCCAGCAGTTCGAACGGAGGAGCCGGCGAGACCCAGTACTTC
>NA|TRBV13|TRBD2|TRBJ2-3
CASSPPTSGGPDTQYF
TGTGCCAGCAGCCCACCGACTAGCGGGGGCCCAGATACGCAGTATTTT
>NA|TRBV3-1/TRBV3-2|NA|TRBJ2-7
CASSQGPPGQGEQYF
TGTGCCAGCAGCCAAGGCCCCCCAGGGCAGGGCGAGCAGTACTTC
>once|TRBV4-1|TRBD2|TRBJ2-4
CASSQPGLAGVIQYF
TGCGCCAGCAGCCAACCCGGACTAGCGGGGGTCATTCAGTACTTC
>NA|TRBV5-1|TRBD2|TRBJ2-7
CASSLVTSGTTPYEQYF
TGCGCCAGCAGCTTGGTTACTAGCGGGACCACCCCCTACGAGCAGTACTTC
>NA|TRBV4-2|NA|TRBJ1-1
CASSQERTVAFF
TGTGCCAGCAGCCAAGAGCGGACAGTGGCTTTCTTT
>NA|TRBV11-2|NA|TRBJ1-6
CASSLGGRNSPLHF
TGTGCCAGCAGCCTCGGGGGGAGGAATTCACCCCTCCACTTT
>NA|TRBV19|NA|TRBJ2-5
CASSMGGAGLGETQYF
TGTGCCAGTAGTATGGGGGGGGCAGGCCTCGGAGAGACCCAGTACTTC
>NA|TRBV4-1|TRBD1|TRBJ1-1
CASSQGQGLGNTEAFF
TGCGCCAGCAGCCAGGGACAGGGTTTAGGGAACACTGAAGCTTTCTTT
>once|TRBV2|NA|TRBJ2-2
CASSEGGGPGELFF
TGTGCCAGCAGTGAAGGGGGGGGGCCCGGGGAGCTGTTTTTT
>NA|TRBV2|NA|TRBJ1-5
CASSAGNQPQHF
TGTGCCAGCAGTGCGGGGAATCAGCCCCAGCATTTT
>NA|TRBV19|TRBD1|TRBJ2-1
CASSPPGWGQVLREQFF
TGTGCCAGTAGTCCTCCTGGTTGGGGACAGGTACTTCGTGAGCAGTTCTTC
>NA|TRBV2|NA|TRBJ1-3
CASKSTGSGNTIYF
TGTGCCAGCAAATCGACAGGATCTGGAAACACCATATATTTT
>NA|TRBV12-3/TRBV12-4|NA|TRBJ2-5
CASSWGGGETQYF
TGTGCCAGCAGTTGGGGTGGAGGCGAGACCCAGTACTTC
>few|TRBV4-1|NA|TRBJ1-5
CASSQYTGSNQPQHF
TGCGCCAGCAGCCAATACACAGGGAGCAATCAGCCCCAGCATTTT
>NA|TRBV3-1/TRBV3-2|NA|TRBJ2-7
CASSQGVCSYEQYF
TGTGCCAGCAGCCAAGGCGTCTGCTCCTACGAGCAGTACTTC
>once|TRBV11-2|TRBD1|TRBJ2-3
CASSFPRTGHRTDTQYF
TGTGCCAGCAGCTTTCCACGGACAGGCCACCGCACAGATACGCAGTATTTT
>NA|TRBV19|NA|TRBJ1-6
CASSETESSYNSPLHF
TGTGCCAGTAGCGAGACAGAGAGCTCCTATAATTCACCCCTCCACTTT
>NA|TRBV9|TRBD1|TRBJ2-5
CASSVVADRGQETQYF
TGTGCCAGCAGCGTAGTTGCGGACAGGGGTCAGGAGACCCAGTACTTC
>NA|TRBV11-2|NA|TRBJ1-5
CASSPDSSNQPQHF
TGTGCCAGCAGCCCCGACAGCTCCAATCAGCCCCAGCATTTT
>NA|TRBV3-1/TRBV3-2|TRBD2|TRBJ2-3
CASSQDGTSGGAADTQYF
TGTGCCAGCAGCCAAGACGGGACTAGCGGGGGGGCGGCAGATACGCAGTATTTT
>NA|TRBV20-1|NA|TRBJ2-1
CSASKPGVNEQFF
TGCAGTGCTAGTAAGCCAGGGGTCAATGAGCAGTTCTTC
>NA|TRBV11-1|TRBD1|TRBJ2-1
CASSENRGPRGEQFF
TGTGCCAGCAGCGAGAACAGGGGACCAAGAGGCGAGCAGTTCTTC
>NA|TRBV2|TRBD1|TRBJ1-6
CASGTAYNSPLHF
TGTGCCAGCGGGACAGCGTATAATTCACCCCTCCACTTT
>once|TRBV5-1|TRBD1|TRBJ2-5
CASSLRPGTGGGETQYF
TGCGCCAGCAGCCTCAGACCCGGGACAGGGGGAGGTGAGACCCAGTACTTC
>NA|TRBV7-9|TRBD1|TRBJ2-2
CASSLSGRGRAGTGELFF
TGTGCCAGCAGCTTAAGTGGAAGGGGGCGCGCGGGCACCGGGGAGCTGTTTTTT
>NA|TRBV4-1|TRBD1|TRBJ2-1
CASSQGLDRGISYNEQFF
TGCGCCAGCAGCCAAGGGCTCGACAGGGGAATCTCCTACAATGAGCAGTTCTTC
>NA|TRBV2|NA|TRBJ1-4
CASSVTGGVQLFF
TGTGCCAGCAGTGTAACGGGGGGTGTGCAGCTGTTTTTT
>NA|TRBV5-1|TRBD2|TRBJ2-5
CASSLAGTSEETQYF
TGCGCCAGCAGCTTAGCCGGGACTAGCGAAGAGACCCAGTACTTC
>NA|TRBV9|NA|TRBJ2-1
CASSVADYNEQFF
TGTGCCAGCAGCGTCGCAGACTACAATGAGCAGTTCTTC
>once|TRBV6-5|NA|TRBJ1-2
CASSLLGQGLGYGYTF
TGTGCCAGCAGTTTACTCGGGCAGGGGTTGGGCTATGGCTACACCTTC
>NA|TRBV7-2|NA|TRBJ1-1
CASSLFLEQAFF
TGTGCCAGCAGCTTATTTTTAGAGCAAGCTTTCTTT
>NA|TRBV6-4|NA|TRBJ1-4
CASREKNEKLFF
TGTGCCAGCAGGGAGAAAAATGAAAAACTGTTTTTT
>NA|TRBV15|TRBD1|TRBJ1-2
CATSTRQGARDNYGYTF
TGTGCCACCAGCACAAGACAGGGGGCAAGGGACAACTATGGCTACACCTTC
>NA|TRBV5-4|NA|TRBJ1-2
CASSLVGYGYTF
TGTGCCAGCAGCTTGGTCGGCTATGGCTACACCTTC
>NA|TRBV12-3/TRBV12-4|TRBD2|TRBJ2-7
CASSFESGGEQYF
TGTGCCAGCAGTTTTGAGTCGGGAGGCGAGCAGTACTTC
>NA|TRBV7-9|NA|TRBJ1-1
CASSLPYGQSEAFF
TGTGCCAGCAGCTTACCCTACGGACAGTCTGAAGCTTTCTTT
>NA|TRBV20-1|NA|TRBJ1-1
CSARAVTEAFF
TGCAGTGCTAGAGCGGTTACTGAAGCTTTCTTT
>NA|TRBV11-2|NA|TRBJ2-2
CASSPFWGKGAGELFF
TGTGCCAGCAGCCCGTTTTGGGGGAAGGGGGCCGGGGAGCTGTTTTTT
>NA|TRBV19|NA|TRBJ1-1
CASSPPGYTEAFF
TGTGCCAGTAGTCCTCCAGGGTACACTGAAGCTTTCTTT
>NA|TRBV7-3|TRBD2|TRBJ2-7
CASSESGGLYEQYF
TGTGCCAGCAGCGAAAGCGGGGGGCTCTACGAGCAGTACTTC
>NA|TRBV19|TRBD1|TRBJ2-5
CASSILGQGAQETQYF
TGTGCCAGTAGTATTCTCGGACAGGGGGCTCAAGAGACCCAGTACTTC
>NA|TRBV6-5|NA|TRBJ1-4
CASSDPGSANEKLFF
TGTGCCAGCAGCGACCCCGGGTCAGCTAATGAAAAACTGTTTTTT
>NA|TRBV7-8|TRBD1|TRBJ2-3
CASSLGFGLQGDTDTQYF
TGTGCCAGCAGCTTAGGGTTTGGGTTGCAGGGGGACACAGATACGCAGTATTTT
>once|TRBV2|NA|TRBJ2-3
CASAPTGWSTDTQYF
TGTGCCAGCGCGCCTACGGGTTGGAGCACAGATACGCAGTATTTT
>NA|TRBV11-2|NA|TRBJ1-4
CASRPGGVMEKLFF
TGTGCCAGCAGGCCCGGGGGGGTAATGGAAAAACTGTTTTTT
>NA|TRBV9|TRBD2|TRBJ2-3
CASTKGLAGTDTQYF
TGTGCCAGCACCAAGGGACTAGCGGGCACAGATACGCAGTATTTT
>many|TRBV2|NA|TRBJ1-1
CARNRDGAEAFF
TGTGCCAGAAACAGGGATGGGGCTGAAGCTTTCTTT
>NA|TRBV30|NA|TRBJ1-2
CAWVPQVSGNGYTF
TGTGCCTGGGTCCCTCAGGTGTCAGGGAATGGCTACACCTTC
>few|TRBV19|NA|TRBJ1-3
CASTTGNRGNTIYF
TGTGCCAGTACTACAGGGAATCGGGGAAACACCATATATTTT